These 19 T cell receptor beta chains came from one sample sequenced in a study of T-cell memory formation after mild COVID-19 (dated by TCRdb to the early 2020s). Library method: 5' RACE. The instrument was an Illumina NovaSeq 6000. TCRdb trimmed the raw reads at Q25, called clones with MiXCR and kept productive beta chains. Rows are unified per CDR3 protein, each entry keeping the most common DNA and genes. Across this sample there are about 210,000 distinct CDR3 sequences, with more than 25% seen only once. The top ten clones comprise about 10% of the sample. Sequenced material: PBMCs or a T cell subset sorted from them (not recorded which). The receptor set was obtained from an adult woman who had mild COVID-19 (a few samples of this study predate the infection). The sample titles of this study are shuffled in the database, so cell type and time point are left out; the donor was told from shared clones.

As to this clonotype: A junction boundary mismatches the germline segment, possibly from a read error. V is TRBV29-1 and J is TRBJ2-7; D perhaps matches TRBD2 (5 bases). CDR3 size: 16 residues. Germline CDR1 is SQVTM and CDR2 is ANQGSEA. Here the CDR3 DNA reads TGCAGAACCACGGGCAGGATGGACTTCCGAACCTACGTGCAGTACTTC. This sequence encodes CRTTGRMDFRTYVQYF.

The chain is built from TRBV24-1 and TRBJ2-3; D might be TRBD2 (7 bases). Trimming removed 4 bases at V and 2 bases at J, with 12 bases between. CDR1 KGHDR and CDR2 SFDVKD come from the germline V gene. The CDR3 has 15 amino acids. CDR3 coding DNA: TGTGCCACCAGTGACCCCGCGGGGGCCACAGATACGCAGTATTTT. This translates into CATSDPAGATDTQYF.

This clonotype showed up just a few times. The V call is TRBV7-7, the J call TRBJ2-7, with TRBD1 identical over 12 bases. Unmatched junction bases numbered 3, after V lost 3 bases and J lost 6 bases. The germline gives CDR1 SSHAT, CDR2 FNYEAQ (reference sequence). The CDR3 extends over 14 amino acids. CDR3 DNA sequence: TGTGCCAGCAGCTTCGGGACAGGGGGCGGCGAGCAGTACTTC. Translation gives CASSFGTGGGEQYF.

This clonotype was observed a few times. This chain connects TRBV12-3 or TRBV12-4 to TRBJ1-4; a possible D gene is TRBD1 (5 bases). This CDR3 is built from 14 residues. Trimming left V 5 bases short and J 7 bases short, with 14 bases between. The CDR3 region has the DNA TGTGCCAGCAGTCGGGACCTTCGTGGTGAAAAACTGTTTTTT. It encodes CASSRDLRGEKLFF.

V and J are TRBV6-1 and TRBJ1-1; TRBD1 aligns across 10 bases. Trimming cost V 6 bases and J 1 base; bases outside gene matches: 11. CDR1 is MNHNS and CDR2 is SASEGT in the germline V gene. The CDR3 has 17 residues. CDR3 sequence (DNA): TGTGCCAGCAGCGTTCCGGGACAGGGGTGGCCGAACACTGAAGCTTTCTTT. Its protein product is CASSVPGQGWPNTEAFF.

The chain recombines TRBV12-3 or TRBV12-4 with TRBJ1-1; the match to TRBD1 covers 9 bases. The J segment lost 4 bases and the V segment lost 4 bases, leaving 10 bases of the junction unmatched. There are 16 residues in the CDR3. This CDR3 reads CASSYSQGARGTEAFF. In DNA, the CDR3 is TGTGCCAGCAGTTATTCACAGGGGGCTCGGGGCACTGAAGCTTTCTTT.

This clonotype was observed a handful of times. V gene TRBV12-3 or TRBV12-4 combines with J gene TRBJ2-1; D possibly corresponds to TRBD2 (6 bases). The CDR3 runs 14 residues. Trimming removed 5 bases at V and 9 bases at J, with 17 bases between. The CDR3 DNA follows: TGTGCCAGCAGTCCAAGACTAGTAGCGATTGAGCAGTTCTTC. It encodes CASSPRLVAIEQFF.

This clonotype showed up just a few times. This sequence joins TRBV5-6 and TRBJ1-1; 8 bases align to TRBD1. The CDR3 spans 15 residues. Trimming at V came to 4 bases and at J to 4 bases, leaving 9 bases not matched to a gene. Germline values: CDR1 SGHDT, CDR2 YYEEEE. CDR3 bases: TGTGCCAGCAGCCCAGTGGACAGGGATCGCACTGAAGCTTTCTTT. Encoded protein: CASSPVDRDRTEAFF. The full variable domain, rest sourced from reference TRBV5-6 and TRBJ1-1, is DAGVTQSPTHLIKTRGQQVTLRCSPKSGHDTVSWYQQALGQGPQFIFQYYEEEERQRGNFPDRFSGHQFPNYSSELNVNALLLGDSALYLCASSPVDRDRTEAFFGQGTRLTVV.

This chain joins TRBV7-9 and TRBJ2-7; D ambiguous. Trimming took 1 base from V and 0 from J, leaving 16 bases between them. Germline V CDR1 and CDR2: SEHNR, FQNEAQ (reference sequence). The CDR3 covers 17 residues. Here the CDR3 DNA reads TGTGCCAGCAGCTTAGGCGGATATGGACCGGGCTCCTACGAGCAGTACTTC. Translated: CASSLGGYGPGSYEQYF.

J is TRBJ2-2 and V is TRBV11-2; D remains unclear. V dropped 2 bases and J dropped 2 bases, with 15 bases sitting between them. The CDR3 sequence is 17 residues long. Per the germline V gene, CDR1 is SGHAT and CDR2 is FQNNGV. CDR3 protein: CASSLRLITDNTGELFF. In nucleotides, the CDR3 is TGTGCCAGCAGCTTAAGGTTGATAACAGATAACACCGGGGAGCTGTTTTTT.

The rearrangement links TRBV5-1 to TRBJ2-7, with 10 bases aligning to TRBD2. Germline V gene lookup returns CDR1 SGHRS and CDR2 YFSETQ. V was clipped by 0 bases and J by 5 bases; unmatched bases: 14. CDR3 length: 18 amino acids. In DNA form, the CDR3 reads TGCGCCAGCAGCTTGGCCGTTCCTAGCGGGAGTAGGTTCCACGAGCAGTACTTC. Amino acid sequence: CASSLAVPSGSRFHEQYF.

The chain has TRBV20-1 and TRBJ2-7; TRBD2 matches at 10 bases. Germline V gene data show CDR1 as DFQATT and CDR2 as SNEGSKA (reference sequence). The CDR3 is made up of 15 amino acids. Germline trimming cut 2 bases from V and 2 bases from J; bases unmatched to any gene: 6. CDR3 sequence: CSARSQAGGPYEQYF. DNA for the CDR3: TGCAGTGCTAGATCCCAAGCGGGAGGGCCCTACGAGCAGTACTTC.

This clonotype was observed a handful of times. CDR3 nucleotides: TGTGCCTGGAGTGTACAGGGGGCGCTCCACGAGCAGTACTTC. Encoded protein: CAWSVQGALHEQYF. The rearrangement links TRBV30 to TRBJ2-7, with 9 bases lining up with TRBD1. CDR1 and CDR2 from the germline V gene are GTSNPN and SVGIG (reference sequence). There are 14 residues in the CDR3. After removal of 0 bases from V and 5 bases from J, the junction contained 5 bases not matched to a gene. Full variable domain (remainder filled in from reference TRBV30 and TRBJ2-7): SQTIHQWPATLVQPVGSPLSLECTVEGTSNPNLYWYRQAAGRGLQLLFYSVGIGQISSEVPQNLSASRPQDRQFILSSKKLLLSDSGFYLCAWSVQGALHEQYFGPGTRLTVT.

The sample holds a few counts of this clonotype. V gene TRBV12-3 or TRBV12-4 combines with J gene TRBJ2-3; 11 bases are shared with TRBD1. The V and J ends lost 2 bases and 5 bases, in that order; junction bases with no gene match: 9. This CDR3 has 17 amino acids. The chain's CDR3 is CASSLSPGQGARDTQYF. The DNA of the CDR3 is TGTGCCAGCAGTTTATCCCCCGGACAGGGGGCCAGAGATACGCAGTATTTT.

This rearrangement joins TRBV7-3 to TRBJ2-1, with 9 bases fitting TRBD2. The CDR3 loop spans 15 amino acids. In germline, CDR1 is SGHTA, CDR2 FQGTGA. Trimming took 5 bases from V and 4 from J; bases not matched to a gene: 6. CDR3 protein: CASSVGLAQYNEQFF. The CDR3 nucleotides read TGTGCCAGCAGCGTAGGACTAGCGCAGTACAATGAGCAGTTCTTC.

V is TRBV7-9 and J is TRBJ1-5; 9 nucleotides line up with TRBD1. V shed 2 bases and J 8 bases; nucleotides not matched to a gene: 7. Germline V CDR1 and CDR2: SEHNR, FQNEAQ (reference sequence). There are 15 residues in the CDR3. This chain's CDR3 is CASSLLGGDREPQHF. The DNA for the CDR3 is TGTGCCAGCAGCTTATTGGGGGGGGACAGGGAGCCCCAGCATTTT. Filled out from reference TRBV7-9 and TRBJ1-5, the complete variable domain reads DTGVSQNPRHKITKRGQNVTFRCDPISEHNRLYWYRQTLGQGPEFLTYFQNEAQLEKSRLLSDRFSAERPKGSFSTLEIQRTEQGDSAMYLCASSLLGGDREPQHFGDGTRLSIL.

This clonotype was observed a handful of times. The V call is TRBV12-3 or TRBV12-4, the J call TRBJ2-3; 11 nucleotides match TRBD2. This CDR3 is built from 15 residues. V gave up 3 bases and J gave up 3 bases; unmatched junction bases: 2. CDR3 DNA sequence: TGTGCCAGCAGTTTCTCTAGCGGGAGGACAGATACGCAGTATTTT. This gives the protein CASSFSSGRTDTQYF.

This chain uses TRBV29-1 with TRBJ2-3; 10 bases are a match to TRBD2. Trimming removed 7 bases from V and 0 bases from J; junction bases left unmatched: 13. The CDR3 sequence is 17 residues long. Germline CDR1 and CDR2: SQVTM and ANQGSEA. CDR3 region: CSAKRGGLSLSTDTQYF. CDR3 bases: TGCAGCGCCAAGCGGGGGGGACTCTCACTGAGCACAGATACGCAGTATTTT.

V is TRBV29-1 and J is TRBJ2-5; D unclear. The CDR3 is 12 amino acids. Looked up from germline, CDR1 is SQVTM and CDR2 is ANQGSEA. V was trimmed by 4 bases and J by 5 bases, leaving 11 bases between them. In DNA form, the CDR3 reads TGCAGCGTTGCATCGAGACGGGAGACCCAGTACTTC. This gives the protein CSVASRRETQYF.